The next 13 T cell receptor beta chains were all read from a single sample in a study of shared clonotypes between healthy human individuals. Generated by immunoSEQ multiplex PCR, the TCRdb table keeps only in-frame clones and is missing some. In the table there are roughly 2.1 million clones, more than 85% of which are singletons. Cells designated naive CD8 were CD45RO-negative and were positively selected for CCR7, with terminally differentiated effector memory CD45RA+ cells excluded. Specimen: naive CD8+ T cells from PBMCs. Source of these receptors: a man aged 18 to 29 in good health. Some clones in this sample may be carry-over from other donors' samples.

The CDR3 spells CASSDWDRGQPQHF. The CDR3 DNA is TGTGCCAGCAGCGACTGGGACAGGGGCCAGCCCCAGCATTTT. The chain couples TRBV9 to TRBJ1-5, with 10 bases lining up with TRBD1. CDR3 size: 14 residues. Germline V lookup: CDR1 SGDLS, CDR2 YYNGEE. The V segment lost 3 bases and the J segment 7 bases; nucleotides outside the gene matches: 4.

The gene calls are TRBV10-3 and TRBJ2-7, with D maybe TRBD1 (5 bases). The V end was cut by 8 bases, the J end by 3 bases, with 11 bases between. Germline CDR1 and CDR2: ENHRY and SYGVKD. The CDR3 totals 12 residues. This chain's CDR3 is CAIAGADYEQYF. The DNA of the CDR3 is TGTGCCATCGCTGGGGCTGACTACGAGCAGTACTTC.

The chain joins TRBV5-6 to TRBJ2-3, with TRBD2 matching 7 bases. Germline lookup yields CDR1 SGHDT and CDR2 YYEEEE. The junction had 13 bases not matched to a gene; V was cut back by 8 bases and J by 1 base. The CDR3 has 16 amino acids. The CDR3 sequence is CASQVLPSGRTDTQYF. Written as DNA, the CDR3 is TGTGCCAGTCAGGTCCTCCCTAGCGGTCGCACAGATACGCAGTATTTT.

This rearrangement joins TRBV20-1 to TRBJ2-1; D not resolved. The CDR3 has 10 residues. Trimming left V 3 bases short and J 10 bases short, with 7 bases between. CDR1 and CDR2 (germline): DFQATT, SNEGSKA (reference sequence). CDR3 sequence: CSASMVEQFF. The CDR3, as DNA: TGCAGTGCTAGTATGGTAGAGCAGTTCTTC.

J is TRBJ1-1 and V is TRBV27; the D gene is possibly TRBD1 (5 bases). The V end lost 3 bases, the J end lost 6 bases, and 11 bases lay between the germline ends. Germline CDR1 is MNHEY and CDR2 is SMNVEV (reference sequence). There are 13 residues in the CDR3. The CDR3 loop is CASSFLGAAEAFF. CDR3 DNA sequence: TGTGCCAGCAGTTTTCTTGGGGCGGCTGAAGCTTTCTTT.

The CDR3 DNA sequence: TGTGCCAGCAGCGTAGCCCCTACTAGCACAGATACGCAGTATTTT. It yields the protein CASSVAPTSTDTQYF. V and J are TRBV9 and TRBJ2-3; D ambiguous. This CDR3 region has 15 residues. The V gene's germline CDR1 is SGDLS and CDR2 YYNGEE. V lost 0 bases to trimming and J lost 0 bases, with 8 bases between them.

This clone was detected once. The chain employs TRBV7-9 and TRBJ1-5; D is undetermined. From germline, CDR1 is SEHNR and CDR2 FQNEAQ (reference sequence). Trimming took 5 bases from V and 5 from J, leaving 10 bases between them. The length of the CDR3 is 13 residues. The chain's CDR3 is CASSLEGHQPQHF. In DNA, the CDR3 is TGTGCCAGCAGCCTCGAGGGCCATCAGCCCCAGCATTTT.

The V gene is TRBV28, the J gene TRBJ2-7; D not certain. V lost 3 bases and J lost 4, with 13 bases in between. Germline values: CDR1 MDHEN, CDR2 SYDVKM. The CDR3 has 14 amino acids. Here the CDR3 DNA reads TGTGCCAGCAGTTTTAACGGCAGCCCTTACGAGCAGTACTTC. Translated: CASSFNGSPYEQYF.

The CDR3 sequence is CASSSSRTGGPGYTF. As DNA, the CDR3 is TGTGCCAGCAGCTCAAGTAGGACAGGGGGCCCTGGCTACACCTTC. The rearrangement uses TRBV7-6 and TRBJ1-2, with 11 bases fitting TRBD1. The CDR3 consists of 15 residues. Per the germline V gene, CDR1 is SGHVS and CDR2 is FNYEAQ. With 4 bases clipped from V and 7 bases from J, the junction kept 8 bases outside the gene matches.

The V call is TRBV5-4, the J call TRBJ1-2; D possibly corresponds to TRBD1 (6 bases). This CDR3 spans 15 amino acids. Germline CDR1 is SGHNT and CDR2 is YYREEE (reference sequence). V gave up 4 bases and J gave up 8 bases, with 21 bases separating them. For the CDR3, the DNA is TGTGCCAGCAGCCACAATGGGGGGGCGGAAGGAGGCTACACCTTC. It codes for CASSHNGGAEGGYTF. Using reference TRBV5-4 and TRBJ1-2 for the parts outside the CDR3, the full variable domain is ETGVTQSPTHLIKTRGQQVTLRCSSQSGHNTVSWYQQALGQGPQFIFQYYREEENGRGNFPPRFSGLQFPNYSSELNVNALELDDSALYLCASSHNGGAEGGYTFGSGTRLTVV.

The chain employs TRBV5-5 and TRBJ1-5, with D perhaps TRBD1 (6 bases). The CDR3 totals 16 residues. CDR1 SGHKS and CDR2 YYEKEE come from the germline V gene (reference sequence). Trimming took 0 bases from V and 5 from J, leaving 15 bases between them. The CDR3, as DNA: TGTGCCAGCAGCTTGGTAGCAGGGGCCTACTATCAGCCCCAGCATTTT. This encodes CASSLVAGAYYQPQHF.

The sample holds a few counts of this clone. The chain combines TRBV6-5 with TRBJ2-7, with 11 bases that match TRBD1. Germline V gives CDR1 MNHEY, CDR2 SVGAGI. This CDR3 is 14 amino acids long. The ends lost 0 bases at V and 5 bases at J; junction bases unmatched: 0. The CDR3 coding sequence is TGTGCCAGCAGTTACTCGGGACAGGGGGACGAGCAGTACTTC. It specifies CASSYSGQGDEQYF.

The chain uses TRBV28 and TRBJ1-1, with 7 bases lining up with TRBD1. J lost 3 bases, V lost 2 bases, and 9 bases had no gene match. Per germline, CDR1 MDHEN and CDR2 SYDVKM. The CDR3 runs to 16 residues. CDR3 sequence: CASSLVTGVLYTEAFF. DNA of the CDR3: TGTGCCAGCAGTTTAGTAACAGGGGTCCTTTACACTGAAGCTTTCTTT.